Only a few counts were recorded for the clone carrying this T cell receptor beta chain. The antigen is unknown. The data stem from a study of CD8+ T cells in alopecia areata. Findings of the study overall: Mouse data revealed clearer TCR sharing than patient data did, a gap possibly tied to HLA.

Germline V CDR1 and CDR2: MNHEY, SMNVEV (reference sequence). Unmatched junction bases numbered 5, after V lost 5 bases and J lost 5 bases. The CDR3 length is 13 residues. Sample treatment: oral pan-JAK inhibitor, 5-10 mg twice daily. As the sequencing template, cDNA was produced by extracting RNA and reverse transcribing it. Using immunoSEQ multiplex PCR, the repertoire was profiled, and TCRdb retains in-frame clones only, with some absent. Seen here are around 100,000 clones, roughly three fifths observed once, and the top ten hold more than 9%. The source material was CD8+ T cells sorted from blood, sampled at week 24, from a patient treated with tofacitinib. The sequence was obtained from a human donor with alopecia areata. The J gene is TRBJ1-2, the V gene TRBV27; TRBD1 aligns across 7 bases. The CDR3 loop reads CASSMGQLYGYTF. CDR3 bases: TGTGCCAGCAGTATGGGACAGTTATATGGCTACACCTTC.